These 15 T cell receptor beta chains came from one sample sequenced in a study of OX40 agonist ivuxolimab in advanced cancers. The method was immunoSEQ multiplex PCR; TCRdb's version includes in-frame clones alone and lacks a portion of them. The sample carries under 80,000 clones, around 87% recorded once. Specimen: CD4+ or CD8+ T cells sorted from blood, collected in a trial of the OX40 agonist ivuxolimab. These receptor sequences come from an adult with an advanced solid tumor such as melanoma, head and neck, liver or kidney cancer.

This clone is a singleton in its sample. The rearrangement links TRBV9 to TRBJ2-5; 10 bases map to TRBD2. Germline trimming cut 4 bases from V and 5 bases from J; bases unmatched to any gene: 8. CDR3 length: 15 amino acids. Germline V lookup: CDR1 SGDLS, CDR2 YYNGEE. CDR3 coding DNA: TGTGCCAGCAGCCCCCGCCCTAGCGGGAGTGAGACCCAGTACTTC. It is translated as CASSPRPSGSETQYF.

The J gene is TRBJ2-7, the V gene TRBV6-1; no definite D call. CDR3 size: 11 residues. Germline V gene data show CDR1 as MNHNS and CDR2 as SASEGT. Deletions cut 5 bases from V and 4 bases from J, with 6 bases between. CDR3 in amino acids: CASSSRYEQYF. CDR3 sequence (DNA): TGTGCCAGCAGTTCCCGATACGAGCAGTACTTC.

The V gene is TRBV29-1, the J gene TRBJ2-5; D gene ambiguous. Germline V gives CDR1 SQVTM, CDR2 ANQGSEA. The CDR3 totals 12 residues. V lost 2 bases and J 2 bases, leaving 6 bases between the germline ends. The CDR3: CSVEQGQETQYF. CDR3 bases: TGCAGCGTTGAACAAGGACAAGAGACCCAGTACTTC.

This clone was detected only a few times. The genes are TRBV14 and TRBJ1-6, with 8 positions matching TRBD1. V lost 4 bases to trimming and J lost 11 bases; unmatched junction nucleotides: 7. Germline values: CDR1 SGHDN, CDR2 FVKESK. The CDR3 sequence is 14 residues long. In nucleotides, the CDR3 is TGTGCCAGCAGCCCCGGGACAGGACCGGCACCCCTCCACTTT. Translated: CASSPGTGPAPLHF.

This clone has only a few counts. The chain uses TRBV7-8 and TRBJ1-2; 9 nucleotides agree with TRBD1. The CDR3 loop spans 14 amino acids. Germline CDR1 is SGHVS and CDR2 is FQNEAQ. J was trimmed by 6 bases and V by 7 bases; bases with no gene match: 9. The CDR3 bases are TGTGCCAGCACCTCCGGACAGGGGATGAATGGCTACACCTTC. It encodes CASTSGQGMNGYTF.

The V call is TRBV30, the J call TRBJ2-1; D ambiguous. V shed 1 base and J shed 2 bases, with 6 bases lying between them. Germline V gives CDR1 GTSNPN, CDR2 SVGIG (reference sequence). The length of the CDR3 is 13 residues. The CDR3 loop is CAWSAVTYNEQFF. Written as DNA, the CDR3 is TGTGCCTGGAGTGCCGTCACCTACAATGAGCAGTTCTTC.

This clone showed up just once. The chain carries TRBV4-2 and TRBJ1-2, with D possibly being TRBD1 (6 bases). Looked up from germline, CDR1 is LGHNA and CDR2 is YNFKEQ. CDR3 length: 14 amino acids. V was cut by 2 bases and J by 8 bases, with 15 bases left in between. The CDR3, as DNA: TGTGCCAGCAGCCAACCCAGGGGAGGGGAAGGCTACACCTTC. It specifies CASSQPRGGEGYTF.

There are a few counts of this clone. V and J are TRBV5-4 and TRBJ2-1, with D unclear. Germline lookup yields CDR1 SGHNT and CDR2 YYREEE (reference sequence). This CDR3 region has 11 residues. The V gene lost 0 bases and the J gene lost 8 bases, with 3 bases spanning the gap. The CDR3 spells CASSLADEQFF. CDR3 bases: TGTGCCAGCAGCTTGGCCGATGAGCAGTTCTTC.

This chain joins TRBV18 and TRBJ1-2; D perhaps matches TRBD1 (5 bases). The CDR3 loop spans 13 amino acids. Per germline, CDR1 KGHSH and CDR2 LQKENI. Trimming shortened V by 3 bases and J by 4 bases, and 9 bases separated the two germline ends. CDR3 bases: TGTGCCAGCTCACCCGACAGAACCTATGGCTACACCTTC. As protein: CASSPDRTYGYTF.

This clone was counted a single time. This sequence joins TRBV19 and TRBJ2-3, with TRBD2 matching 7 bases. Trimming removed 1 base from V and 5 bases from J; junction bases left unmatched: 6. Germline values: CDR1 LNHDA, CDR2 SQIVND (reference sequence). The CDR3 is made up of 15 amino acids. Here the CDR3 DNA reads TGTGCCAGTAGTATAGGCGGACTAGATAGAGATACGCAGTATTTT. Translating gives CASSIGGLDRDTQYF.

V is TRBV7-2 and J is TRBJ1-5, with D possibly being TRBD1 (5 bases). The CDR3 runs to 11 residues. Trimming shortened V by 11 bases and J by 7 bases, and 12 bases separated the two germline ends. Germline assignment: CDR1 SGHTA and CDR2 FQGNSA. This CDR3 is CAGTGDQPQHF. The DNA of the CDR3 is TGTGCCGGGACCGGGGACCAGCCCCAGCATTTT. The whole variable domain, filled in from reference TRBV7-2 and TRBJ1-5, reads GAGVSQSPSNKVTEKGKDVELRCDPISGHTALYWYRQSLGQGLEFLIYFQGNSAPDKSGLPSDRFSAERTGGSVSTLTIQRTQQEDSAVYLCAGTGDQPQHFGDGTRLSIL.

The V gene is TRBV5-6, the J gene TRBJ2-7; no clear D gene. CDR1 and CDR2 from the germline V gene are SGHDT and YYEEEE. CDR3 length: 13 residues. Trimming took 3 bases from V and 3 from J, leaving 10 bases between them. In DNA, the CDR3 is TGTGCCAGCAGCTATAGAAATTTCTACGAGCAGTACTTC. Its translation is CASSYRNFYEQYF.

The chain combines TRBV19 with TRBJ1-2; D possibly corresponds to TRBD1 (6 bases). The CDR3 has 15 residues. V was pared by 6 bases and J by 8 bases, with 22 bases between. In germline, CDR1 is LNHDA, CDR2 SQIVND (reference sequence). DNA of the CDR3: TGTGCCAGTAGCACGCGGGACACGGTCCCGCGCGGCTACACCTTC. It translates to CASSTRDTVPRGYTF.

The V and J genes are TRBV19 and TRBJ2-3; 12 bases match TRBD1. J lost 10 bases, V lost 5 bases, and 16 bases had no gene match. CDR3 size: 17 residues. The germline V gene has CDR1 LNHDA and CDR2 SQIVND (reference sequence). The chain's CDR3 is CASSLSREGQGALSQYF. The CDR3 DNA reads TGTGCCAGTAGTCTATCCAGAGAGGGACAGGGGGCTTTATCGCAGTATTTT.

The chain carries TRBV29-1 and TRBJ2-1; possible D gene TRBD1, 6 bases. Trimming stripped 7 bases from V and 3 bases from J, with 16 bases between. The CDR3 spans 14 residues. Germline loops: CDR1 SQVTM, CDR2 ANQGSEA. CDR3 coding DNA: TGCAGCGGGGACCAGGGGTCAATCTACAATGAGCAGTTCTTC. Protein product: CSGDQGSIYNEQFF.